This TCR beta chain appears in the sequencing data of a study of blood T cell repertoires in COVID-19. Study-level information: T cells, B-cell-depleted T cells, or PBMCs supplied cDNA or gDNA.

In the original analysis: Cell counts per sample came from amplifying reference gene primers. Assay used: immunoSEQ multiplex PCR; TCRdb lists only in-frame clones, some missing. Clonal size and the V and J genes are those of that table, whereas D and trimming came from the DNA. The table includes some 160,000 clones, 76% detected once. The CDR3 runs 14 residues. The rearrangement uses TRBV21-1 and TRBJ1-4. TRBV21-1 has pseudogene status. Sequenced material: peripheral blood. The receptor was derived from a man aged 55-75 years with acute or convalescent COVID-19. The CDR3 sequence is CASRIRDWGEKLFF. CDR3 in DNA: TGTGCCAGCAGGATCAGGGACTGGGGTGAAAAACTGTTTTTT.